This entry concerns a single T cell receptor beta chain. Its antigen remains unknown. PCR was performed using 60 Vbeta and 13 Jbeta primers. Sequenced by immunoSEQ multiplex PCR; TCRdb stores in-frame clones only, minus some. Of roughly 100,000 clones in the sample, about 83% were seen once. Germline CDR1 and CDR2: MDHEN and SYDVKM. The CDR3 has 14 residues. The ends were cut back, 3 bases at V and 4 bases at J, with 9 bases in the middle. This sample stems from a study of cytomegalovirus exposure and HLA in healthy donors. Whereas donors were nominally healthy upon sampling, unrecorded immune exposures were probable. Findings of the study overall: What a later analysis showed was that several of the most significant clusters appeared linked to common viral pathogens. Later on, analysis showed that most CMV-associated TCR beta chains appeared to be HLA-restricted. According to an earlier analysis, most TCR beta V segments yielded productive rearrangements about 87% or about 30% of the time.

This TCR was recovered from a young woman in good health and CMV-seropositive. The chain employs TRBV28 and TRBJ2-2, with D possibly TRBD1 on 6 matching bases. Sequenced input: PBMCs. As DNA, the CDR3 is TGTGCCAGCAGTTTCGGACAGTTCACCGGGGAGCTGTTTTTT. The encoded protein is CASSFGQFTGELFF.